The TCR beta chain described here comes from a study of somatic mutations in cytotoxic T cells in rheumatoid arthritis. Study information: A 30 ml EDTA sample of patient blood was drawn right after diagnosis, before any treatment. Flow-sorting brought some V beta antibody-stained T-cell populations to nearly 100% purity, V beta1+ cells sequenced for TCRB among them.

Assay: immunoSEQ multiplex PCR; the TCRdb copy retains only in-frame clones and omits some. The sample contains about 30,000 clones, 82% of which appear only once. Regarding the study as a whole: No significant CD8+ T-cell clonality difference was found between rheumatoid arthritis patients and age-matched controls.

Comments on this clone: Its antigen is not identified.

V was trimmed by 3 bases and J by 4 bases, leaving 10 bases between them. The CDR3 contains 12 residues. Germline CDR1 GTSNPN, CDR2 SVGIG (reference sequence). Positive magnetic bead selection was used to isolate CD4+ and CD8+ cells; purity was checked by flow cytometry. The clonotype originates from an adult with rheumatoid arthritis. Sequencing was performed on CD8+ T cells sorted from blood. The genes are TRBV30 and TRBJ2-7, with a possible D match to TRBD2 (5 bases). The CDR3: CAWSPRGYEQYF. The DNA for the CDR3 is TGTGCCTGGAGCCCACGGGGTTACGAGCAGTACTTC.